This T cell receptor (beta chain) is from a study of radiation and T cells in renal cell carcinoma. The time point denotes: blood 4 weeks post-SBRT, at nephrectomy. Treatment: 15 Gy SBRT to primary tumor, nephrectomy 4 weeks later. Nephrectomy followed 15 Gy stereotactic body radiation by 4 weeks. After SBRT, blood was collected at 2 and 4 weeks, plus baseline. Whole-study findings and limits: Top tumor clonotypes rose in blood 2 weeks post-radiation, then contracted.

The CDR3 has 16 amino acids. CDR1 is LGHNA and CDR2 is YSLEER in the germline V gene. After removal of 0 bases from V and 9 bases from J, the junction contained 8 bases not matched to a gene. Sequencing was performed with immunoSEQ multiplex PCR; in TCRdb, only in-frame clones are kept and a portion is missing. The sample has roughly 86,000 clones; around four fifths are singletons. A word on this clone: Its specificity is unknown.

The rearrangement joins TRBV4-3 to TRBJ1-6, with 7 bases lining up with TRBD1. The clonotype originates from a man between 50 and 59 years old with renal cell carcinoma. This specimen was blood, taken from a patient whose treatment included radiotherapy and nephrectomy. The CDR3 sequence is CASSQDGGQAGSPLHF. Here the CDR3 DNA reads TGCGCCAGCAGCCAAGATGGAGGACAGGCAGGTTCACCCCTCCACTTT.